The rows below give T cell receptor beta chains drawn from one sample of a study of T-cell memory formation after mild COVID-19. TCRdb ran MiXCR on the 5' RACE reads and lists one entry per CDR3 protein. Here the sample spans roughly 300,000 distinct CDR3 sequences, roughly 15% being singletons. Sequencing used PBMCs or a T cell subset sorted from them (not recorded which). Source of these receptors: a man aged 18-30 years who had mild COVID-19 (a few samples of this study predate the infection). Cell type and time point are not known. The CDR3 runs from the conserved cysteine through the conserved F or W. A D gene is named only where the DNA matches it firmly. A row's size may be missing; if present it is once, few, many or a size class.

CDR3 protein: CASASREPLGGGFKNEQFF; CDR3 DNA: TGTGCCAGTGCCTCCCGTGAGCCCCTTGGCGGGGGCTTTAAGAATGAGCAGTTCTTC; J gene: TRBJ2-1; D gene: -; V gene: TRBV28; clone size: few
CDR3 protein: CASSLRAGGMYEQFF; CDR3 DNA: TGTGCCAGCAGCTTACGAGCGGGGGGAATGTATGAGCAGTTCTTC; J gene: TRBJ2-1; D gene: TRBD2; V gene: TRBV7-8; clone size: few
CDR3 protein: CSASRTGGGNQPQHF; CDR3 DNA: TGCAGTGCTTCCAGGACAGGGGGTGGCAATCAGCCCCAGCATTTT; J gene: TRBJ1-5; D gene: TRBD1; V gene: TRBV20-1; clone size: -
CDR3 protein: CASSPLEELFF; CDR3 DNA: TGTGCCAGCAGCCCACTAGAGGAGCTGTTTTTT; J gene: TRBJ2-2; D gene: -; V gene: TRBV7-9; clone size: few
CDR3 protein: CASSYSQGLPYEQYF; CDR3 DNA: TGTGCCAGCAGTTACTCCCAGGGCTTACCCTACGAGCAGTACTTC; J gene: TRBJ2-7; D gene: -; V gene: TRBV6-2/TRBV6-3; clone size: few
CDR3 protein: CASSLNSPDTQYF; CDR3 DNA: TGTGCCAGCAGCTTAAATAGTCCAGATACGCAGTATTTT; J gene: TRBJ2-3; D gene: -; V gene: TRBV11-2; clone size: few
CDR3 protein: CASSSAGSSWQYF; CDR3 DNA: TGTGCCAGCAGCTCCGCAGGGTCCTCGTGGCAGTACTTC; J gene: TRBJ2-7; D gene: -; V gene: TRBV9; clone size: -
CDR3 protein: CASSPGTSSYEQYF; CDR3 DNA: TGTGCCAGCAGCCCCGGGACATCCTCCTACGAGCAGTACTTC; J gene: TRBJ2-7; D gene: -; V gene: TRBV9; clone size: many
CDR3 protein: CASSLSYRGAKNIQYF; CDR3 DNA: TGTGCCAGCAGTTTATCTTATCGGGGAGCCAAAAACATTCAGTACTTC; J gene: TRBJ2-4; D gene: -; V gene: TRBV12-3/TRBV12-4; clone size: many
CDR3 protein: CASSPHRGRKTQYF; CDR3 DNA: TGTGCCAGCAGCCCCCATCGGGGGCGGAAGACCCAGTACTTC; J gene: TRBJ2-5; D gene: -; V gene: TRBV7-2; clone size: -
CDR3 protein: CSARYSNQPQHF; CDR3 DNA: TGCAGTGCTAGATACAGCAATCAGCCCCAGCATTTT; J gene: TRBJ1-5; D gene: -; V gene: TRBV20-1; clone size: many
CDR3 protein: CASSQEPAGAYNEQFF; CDR3 DNA: TGCGCCAGCAGCCAAGAGCCAGCGGGGGCTTACAATGAGCAGTTCTTC; J gene: TRBJ2-1; D gene: TRBD2; V gene: TRBV4-3; clone size: few
CDR3 protein: CASSYPYPLPAGGSSLDYEQYF; CDR3 DNA: TGTGCCAGCAGTTACCCCTACCCTCTACCAGCGGGGGGCTCATCCTTGGACTACGAGCAGTACTTC; J gene: TRBJ2-7; D gene: TRBD2; V gene: TRBV6-2/TRBV6-3; clone size: few
CDR3 protein: CASSPKSSTNTGELFF; CDR3 DNA: TGCGCCAGCAGCCCCAAGTCCAGCACGAACACCGGGGAGCTGTTTTTT; J gene: TRBJ2-2; D gene: -; V gene: TRBV5-1; clone size: few
CDR3 protein: CSVEGRVNTEAFF; CDR3 DNA: TGCAGCGTTGAAGGACGGGTGAACACTGAAGCTTTCTTT; J gene: TRBJ1-1; D gene: -; V gene: TRBV29-1; clone size: -
CDR3 protein: CASSQPGQRSEQYF; CDR3 DNA: TGTGCCAGCAGCCAGCCGGGACAGCGCTCCGAGCAGTACTTC; J gene: TRBJ2-7; D gene: TRBD1; V gene: TRBV28; clone size: few
CDR3 protein: CASSYDPAAGPVGYTF; CDR3 DNA: TGTGCCAGCAGTTATGATCCCGCGGCAGGGCCCGTAGGCTACACCTTC; J gene: TRBJ1-2; D gene: -; V gene: TRBV6-6; clone size: few
CDR3 protein: CASSSSYTGELFF; CDR3 DNA: TGTGCCAGCAGTTCGAGCTACACCGGGGAGCTGTTTTTT; J gene: TRBJ2-2; D gene: -; V gene: TRBV12-3/TRBV12-4; clone size: many
CDR3 protein: CASSQESHGTGGMWGYTF; CDR3 DNA: TGTGCCAGCAGCCAAGAGTCCCACGGGACAGGCGGGATGTGGGGCTACACCTTC; J gene: TRBJ1-2; D gene: TRBD1; V gene: TRBV4-2; clone size: -
CDR3 protein: CASSYFAGAMEDTQYF; CDR3 DNA: TGTGCCAGCAGTTACTTCGCGGGGGCTATGGAAGATACGCAGTATTTT; J gene: TRBJ2-3; D gene: -; V gene: TRBV6-5; clone size: few
CDR3 protein: CASSPAPGTSVTDTQYF; CDR3 DNA: TGCGCCAGCAGCCCCGCCCCCGGGACTAGCGTGACAGATACGCAGTATTTT; J gene: TRBJ2-3; D gene: TRBD2; V gene: TRBV4-1; clone size: -
CDR3 protein: CAVRGVGYNEQFF; CDR3 DNA: TGTGCCGTCAGGGGGGTGGGATACAATGAGCAGTTCTTC; J gene: TRBJ2-1; D gene: -; V gene: TRBV28; clone size: -
CDR3 protein: CSARGPPGQDSGNTIYF; CDR3 DNA: TGCAGTGCTAGAGGCCCCCCGGGACAGGACTCTGGAAACACCATATATTTT; J gene: TRBJ1-3; D gene: TRBD1; V gene: TRBV20-1; clone size: many
CDR3 protein: CASSPVRDRATEAFF; CDR3 DNA: TGTGCCAGCAGCCCCGTACGGGACAGGGCAACTGAAGCTTTCTTT; J gene: TRBJ1-1; D gene: TRBD1; V gene: TRBV7-9; clone size: many
CDR3 protein: CAWTGGDTQYF; CDR3 DNA: TGTGCCTGGACAGGGGGAGATACGCAGTATTTT; J gene: TRBJ2-3; D gene: TRBD1; V gene: TRBV30; clone size: -
CDR3 protein: CAICEASEVVTDTQYF; CDR3 DNA: TGTGCCATCTGTGAGGCCTCCGAAGTTGTCACAGATACGCAGTATTTT; J gene: TRBJ2-3; D gene: -; V gene: TRBV10-3; clone size: -
CDR3 protein: CASRPTVGDTQYF; CDR3 DNA: TGCGCCAGCAGACCGACGGTGGGGGATACGCAGTATTTT; J gene: TRBJ2-3; D gene: -; V gene: TRBV4-1; clone size: few
CDR3 protein: CASNPRGNYGYTF; CDR3 DNA: TGTGCCAGCAACCCGCGGGGGAACTATGGCTACACCTTC; J gene: TRBJ1-2; D gene: -; V gene: TRBV6-1; clone size: -
CDR3 protein: CASRPSPGTGQPQHF; CDR3 DNA: TGTGCCAGCAGGCCCAGTCCAGGGACGGGTCAGCCCCAGCATTTT; J gene: TRBJ1-5; D gene: -; V gene: TRBV7-2; clone size: few
CDR3 protein: CASSRDRGTETQYF; CDR3 DNA: TGCGCCAGCAGCCGGGACAGGGGAACGGAGACCCAGTACTTC; J gene: TRBJ2-5; D gene: TRBD1; V gene: TRBV5-1; clone size: -
CDR3 protein: CASSQMRGGANEQFF; CDR3 DNA: TGCGCCAGCAGCCAAATGCGCGGGGGGGCCAATGAGCAGTTCTTC; J gene: TRBJ2-1; D gene: TRBD2; V gene: TRBV4-3; clone size: few
CDR3 protein: CASSVGVRGATDTQYF; CDR3 DNA: TGTGCCAGCAGCGTAGGGGTAAGGGGAGCCACAGATACGCAGTATTTT; J gene: TRBJ2-3; D gene: -; V gene: TRBV9; clone size: few
CDR3 protein: CASSLGQGENEQFF; CDR3 DNA: TGCGCCAGCAGCCTGGGACAGGGTGAGAATGAGCAGTTCTTC; J gene: TRBJ2-1; D gene: TRBD1; V gene: TRBV5-1; clone size: -
CDR3 protein: CASSPFDTGELFF; CDR3 DNA: TGTGCCAGCAGTCCCTTTGACACCGGGGAGCTGTTTTTT; J gene: TRBJ2-2; D gene: -; V gene: TRBV6-5; clone size: -
CDR3 protein: CASSAGNSGANVLTF; CDR3 DNA: TGTGCCAGCAGCGCCGGTAACTCTGGGGCCAACGTCCTGACTTTC; J gene: TRBJ2-6; D gene: -; V gene: TRBV7-9; clone size: few
CDR3 protein: CATSDRVGPAHEQFF; CDR3 DNA: TGTGCCACCAGTGATAGGGTGGGCCCGGCCCATGAGCAGTTCTTC; J gene: TRBJ2-1; D gene: -; V gene: TRBV24-1; clone size: few
CDR3 protein: CASSPRIGANVLTF; CDR3 DNA: TGTGCCAGCAGCCCCCGCATTGGGGCCAACGTCCTGACTTTC; J gene: TRBJ2-6; D gene: -; V gene: TRBV7-2; clone size: few
CDR3 protein: CASSVEGHPLRTDTQYF; CDR3 DNA: TGTGCCAGCAGCGTAGAGGGACACCCTTTACGCACAGATACGCAGTATTTT; J gene: TRBJ2-3; D gene: -; V gene: TRBV9; clone size: few
CDR3 protein: CSARDSSRGNTIYF; CDR3 DNA: TGCAGTGCTAGAGATTCCTCGCGTGGAAACACCATATATTTT; J gene: TRBJ1-3; D gene: -; V gene: TRBV20-1; clone size: -
CDR3 protein: CASSHPGQRTGELFF; CDR3 DNA: TGTGCCAGCAGCCACCCGGGACAGAGAACCGGGGAGCTGTTTTTT; J gene: TRBJ2-2; D gene: TRBD1; V gene: TRBV4-2; clone size: few
CDR3 protein: CASSPQQGQETQYF; CDR3 DNA: TGTGCTAGCAGCCCGCAGCAGGGACAAGAGACCCAGTACTTC; J gene: TRBJ2-5; D gene: -; V gene: TRBV7-7; clone size: many
CDR3 protein: CASSGLSNEKLFF; CDR3 DNA: TGTGCCAGCTCCGGACTGAGTAATGAAAAACTGTTTTTT; J gene: TRBJ1-4; D gene: -; V gene: TRBV9; clone size: few
CDR3 protein: CASSSTPAPRGAFF; CDR3 DNA: TGTGCCAGCAGCTCCACCCCGGCCCCACGGGGAGCTTTCTTT; J gene: TRBJ1-1; D gene: -; V gene: TRBV7-2; clone size: -
CDR3 protein: CAISFSGGATELFF; CDR3 DNA: TGTGCCATCAGTTTTAGCGGGGGGGCGACGGAGCTGTTTTTT; J gene: TRBJ2-2; D gene: TRBD2; V gene: TRBV10-3; clone size: few
CDR3 protein: CASSLNVGLLYNEQFF; CDR3 DNA: TGTGCCAGCAGCTTAAATGTGGGCCTACTATACAATGAGCAGTTCTTC; J gene: TRBJ2-1; D gene: -; V gene: TRBV7-3; clone size: -
CDR3 protein: CSAITGGETQYF; CDR3 DNA: TGCAGTGCTATTACAGGGGGAGAGACCCAGTACTTC; J gene: TRBJ2-5; D gene: TRBD1; V gene: TRBV20-1; clone size: many
CDR3 protein: CASSVGFSTGAYGYTF; CDR3 DNA: TGTGCCAGCAGCGTAGGGTTCTCGACAGGGGCCTATGGCTACACCTTC; J gene: TRBJ1-2; D gene: TRBD1; V gene: TRBV9; clone size: few
CDR3 protein: CASSSAGTSSYEQYF; CDR3 DNA: TGCGCCAGCAGTTCCGCCGGGACTAGCTCCTACGAGCAGTACTTC; J gene: TRBJ2-7; D gene: TRBD2; V gene: TRBV5-1; clone size: few
CDR3 protein: CASSLAVGGGYEQYF; CDR3 DNA: TGTGCCAGCAGTTTGGCCGTAGGAGGCGGCTACGAGCAGTACTTC; J gene: TRBJ2-7; D gene: -; V gene: TRBV5-6; clone size: -
CDR3 protein: CASSLEQGSSPLHF; CDR3 DNA: TGTGCCAGCAGCTTGGAACAGGGGAGTTCACCCCTCCACTTT; J gene: TRBJ1-6; D gene: TRBD1; V gene: TRBV5-6; clone size: few
CDR3 protein: CASSLDNYGYTF; CDR3 DNA: TGCGCCAGCAGCTTGGACAACTATGGCTACACCTTC; J gene: TRBJ1-2; D gene: -; V gene: TRBV5-1; clone size: many
CDR3 protein: CASSQRGYRLNTEAFF; CDR3 DNA: TGTGCCAGCAGCCAACGGGGGTACAGACTGAACACTGAAGCTTTCTTT; J gene: TRBJ1-1; D gene: -; V gene: TRBV21-1; clone size: -
CDR3 protein: CASSQPGQGRQPQHF; CDR3 DNA: TGCGCCAGCAGCCAACCTGGGCAGGGACGACAGCCCCAGCATTTT; J gene: TRBJ1-5; D gene: -; V gene: TRBV4-1; clone size: few